This entry is about one TCR beta chain. The germline CDR1 and CDR2 sequences are SGHTA and FQGNSA. V was pared by 0 bases and J by 4 bases, with 5 bases between. The CDR3 is 13 residues long. The entry originates in a study of cytomegalovirus exposure and HLA in healthy donors. Profiling relied on immunoSEQ multiplex PCR, and the TCRdb table lists in-frame clones only, not all of them. The sample lists 75,000 to 90,000 clones; 85% to 95% were seen once. The rearrangement links TRBV7-2 to TRBJ2-3, with a tentative D call TRBD2 (5 bases). The TCR originated in a woman under 30 in good health and CMV-seronegative. The sample taken for sequencing was PBMCs. CDR3 bases: TGTGCCAGCAGCTTAGCGCGGGCAGATACGCAGTATTTT. Encoded protein: CASSLARADTQYF.